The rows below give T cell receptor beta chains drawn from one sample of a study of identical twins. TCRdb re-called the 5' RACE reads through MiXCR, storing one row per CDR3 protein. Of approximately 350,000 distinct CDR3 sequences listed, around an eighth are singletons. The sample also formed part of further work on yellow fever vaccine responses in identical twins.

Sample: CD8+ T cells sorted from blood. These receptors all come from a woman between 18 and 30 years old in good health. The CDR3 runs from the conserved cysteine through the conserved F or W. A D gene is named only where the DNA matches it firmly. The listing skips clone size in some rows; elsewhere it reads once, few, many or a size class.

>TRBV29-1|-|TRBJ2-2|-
TGCAGCGTTGAGGGCACACGGGATGGGGCCACCGGGGAGCTGTTTTTT
CSVEGTRDGATGELFF
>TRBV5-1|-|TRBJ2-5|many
TGCGCCAGCAGCTTGACATTCGACAGGGGAGGGGAGACCCAGTACTTC
CASSLTFDRGGETQYF
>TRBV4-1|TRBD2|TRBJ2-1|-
TGCGCCAGCAGCGGGACTAGCGGGGGATACGTCTCCTACAATGAGCAGTTCTTC
CASSGTSGGYVSYNEQFF
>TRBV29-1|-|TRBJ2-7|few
TGCAGCGTTGACAGCGTTAACTCCTACGAGCAGTACTTC
CSVDSVNSYEQYF
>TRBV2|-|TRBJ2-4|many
TGTGCCAGCGGCGAAGACCAACGTACAGTAGCCAAAAACATTCAGTACTTC
CASGEDQRTVAKNIQYF
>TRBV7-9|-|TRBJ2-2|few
TGTGCCAGCAGCCCCCGGGACTGGTCGAACACCGGGGAGCTGTTTTTT
CASSPRDWSNTGELFF
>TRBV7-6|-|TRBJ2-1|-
TGTGCCAGCAGCTTAGAGATTAGATCCAATGAGCAGTTCTTC
CASSLEIRSNEQFF
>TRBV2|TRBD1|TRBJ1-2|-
TGTGCCAGCACACCCCCTGGGACAGGGGATGGCTACACCTTC
CASTPPGTGDGYTF
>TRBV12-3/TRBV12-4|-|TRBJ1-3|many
TGTGCCAGCAGCCAGGGAAACACCATATATTTT
CASSQGNTIYF
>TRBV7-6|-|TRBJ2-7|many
TGTGCCAGCAGCTCCCGGACAGCCTCCTACGAGCAGTACTTC
CASSSRTASYEQYF